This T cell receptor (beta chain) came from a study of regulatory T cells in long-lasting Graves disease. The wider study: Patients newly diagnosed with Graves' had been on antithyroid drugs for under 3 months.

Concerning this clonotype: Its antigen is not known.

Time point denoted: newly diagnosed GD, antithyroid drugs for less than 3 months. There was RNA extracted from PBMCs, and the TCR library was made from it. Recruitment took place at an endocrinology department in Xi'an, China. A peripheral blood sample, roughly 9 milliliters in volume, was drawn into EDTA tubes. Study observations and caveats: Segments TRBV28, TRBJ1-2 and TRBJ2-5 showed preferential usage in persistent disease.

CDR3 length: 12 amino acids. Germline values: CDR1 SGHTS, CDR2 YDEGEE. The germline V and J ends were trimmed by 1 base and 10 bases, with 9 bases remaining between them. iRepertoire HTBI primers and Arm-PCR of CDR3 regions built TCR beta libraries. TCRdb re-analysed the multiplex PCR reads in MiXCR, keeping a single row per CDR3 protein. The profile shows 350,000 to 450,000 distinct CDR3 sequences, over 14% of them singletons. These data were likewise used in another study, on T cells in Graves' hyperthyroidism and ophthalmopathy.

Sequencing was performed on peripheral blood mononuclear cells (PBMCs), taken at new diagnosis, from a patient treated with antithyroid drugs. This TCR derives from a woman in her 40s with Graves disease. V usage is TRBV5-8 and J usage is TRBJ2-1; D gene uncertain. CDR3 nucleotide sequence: TGTGCCAGCAGCTTGACCGGAAGGGAGCAGTTCTTC. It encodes CASSLTGREQFF.